Below, 24 T cell receptor beta chains from the same sample are listed, as sequenced in a study of blood T cell repertoires in COVID-19. Sequencing was performed with immunoSEQ multiplex PCR; in TCRdb, only in-frame clones are kept and a portion is missing. The sample consists of approximately 150,000 clones, around 80% of them appearing once. Material: peripheral blood. The receptors here all came from a woman aged 55-69 years with acute or convalescent COVID-19.

The chain recombines TRBV11-2 with TRBJ1-4; unclear D gene. Germline V gene lookup returns CDR1 SGHAT and CDR2 FQNNGV. V dropped 5 bases and J dropped 1 base, with 11 bases sitting between them. The CDR3 covers 15 residues. In DNA form, the CDR3 reads TGTGCCAGCAGCCGTCGGTCCCGAACTAATGAAAAACTGTTTTTT. It specifies CASSRRSRTNEKLFF.

The chain links TRBV29-1 to TRBJ1-2; 9 nucleotides align to TRBD1. In germline, CDR1 is SQVTM, CDR2 ANQGSEA. The CDR3 extends over 13 amino acids. V lost 6 bases and J lost 8; bases outside the gene matches: 10. In DNA, the CDR3 is TGCAGCGTACGGACAGGGGAAAGAGGAGGCTACACCTTC. Amino acid sequence: CSVRTGERGGYTF.

V and J are TRBV19 and TRBJ2-7; TRBD1 matches at 9 bases. The germline CDR1 and CDR2 sequences are LNHDA and SQIVND (reference sequence). The CDR3 extends over 15 amino acids. With V trimmed by 5 bases and J by 3 bases, 8 bases remained unmatched. The CDR3 DNA follows: TGTGCCAGTAGTCAACGGCCGGGACAGGGCTACGAGCAGTACTTC. It encodes CASSQRPGQGYEQYF. The variable domain in full, with the rest retrieved from reference TRBV19 and TRBJ2-7, is DGGITQSPKYLFRKEGQNVTLSCEQNLNHDAMYWYRQDPGQGLRLIYYSQIVNDFQKGDIAEGYSVSREKKESFPLTVTSAQKNPTAFYLCASSQRPGQGYEQYFGPGTRLTVT.

The table lists this clone with a few counts. V is TRBV20-1 and J is TRBJ2-1, with TRBD2 identical over 9 bases. J was trimmed by 6 bases and V by 3 bases; bases with no gene match: 12. There are 16 residues in the CDR3. Germline CDR1 is DFQATT and CDR2 is SNEGSKA (reference sequence). CDR3 coding DNA: TGCAGTGCTAGTACAGCCGGACTAGCGACGGCCAATGAGCAGTTCTTC. As protein: CSASTAGLATANEQFF.

This clone was detected a few times. This chain links TRBV19 with TRBJ2-2, with 12 bases that match TRBD2. Per the germline V gene, CDR1 is LNHDA and CDR2 is SQIVND (reference sequence). This CDR3 region has 17 residues. With V trimmed by 5 bases and J by 5 bases, 9 bases remained unmatched. CDR3 nucleotide sequence: TGTGCCAGTAGTCCACGACTAGCGGGAGTCCGGACCGGGGAGCTGTTTTTT. Translated, it gives CASSPRLAGVRTGELFF.

Written as DNA, the CDR3 is TGTGCCAGCTCACCAGGACAAGACTATGGCTACACCTTC. Translated: CASSPGQDYGYTF. The V call is TRBV18, the J call TRBJ1-2, with D perhaps matching TRBD1 (5 bases). V lost 2 bases and J lost 3, with 7 bases in between. This CDR3 comprises 13 residues. Germline-derived CDR1 and CDR2 are KGHSH and LQKENI.

The gene calls are TRBV6-6 and TRBJ2-7; D possibly corresponds to TRBD1 (6 bases). This CDR3 is built from 15 residues. The ends were cut back, 4 bases at V and 1 base at J, with 14 bases in the middle. CDR1 MNHNY and CDR2 SVGAGI come from the germline V gene (reference sequence). CDR3 DNA sequence: TGTGCCAGCAGTTCCCCAGGGGACGGATCCTACGAGCAGTACTTC. It is translated as CASSSPGDGSYEQYF.

A few counts support this clone. J is TRBJ1-1 and V is TRBV4-1, with 9 bases aligning to TRBD1. This CDR3 spans 15 amino acids. Looked up from germline, CDR1 is MGHRA and CDR2 is YSYEKL. J gave up 5 bases and V 1 base, and 5 bases lay outside the gene matches. The CDR3 sequence: CASSQAGQGKTEAFF. CDR3 in DNA: TGCGCCAGCAGCCAAGCGGGACAGGGCAAAACTGAAGCTTTCTTT.

The J gene is TRBJ2-1, the V gene TRBV29-1, with D uncertain. The germline V gene has CDR1 SQVTM and CDR2 ANQGSEA. The CDR3 has 12 residues. V gave up 1 base and J gave up 12 bases, with 13 bases separating them. The CDR3 loop reads CSVEVRQSWQFF. Here the CDR3 DNA reads TGCAGCGTTGAAGTGAGGCAATCGTGGCAGTTCTTC.

J is TRBJ1-2 and V is TRBV19, with TRBD1 as a possible D gene (6 bases). The CDR3 covers 18 residues. Germline assignment: CDR1 LNHDA and CDR2 SQIVND (reference sequence). V lost 2 bases and J lost 2, with 21 bases in between. This CDR3 is CASSILPSGTILNYGYTF. The CDR3 DNA reads as TGTGCCAGTAGTATACTCCCCTCCGGGACAATTTTAAACTATGGCTACACCTTC.

Worth noting for this clone: The sample contains more than one DNA sequence encoding this CDR3. This sequence joins TRBV29-1 and TRBJ2-1, with D possibly being TRBD1 (5 bases). The CDR3 runs to 11 residues. The germline CDR1 and CDR2 sequences are SQVTM and ANQGSEA. Deletions cut 3 bases from V and 6 bases from J, with 6 bases between. CDR3 region: CSVDRVNEQFF. CDR3 nucleotide sequence: TGCAGCGTTGACAGGGTCAATGAGCAGTTCTTC.

The chain is built from TRBV28 and TRBJ1-4; perhaps TRBD1 as D (6 bases). The germline gives CDR1 MDHEN, CDR2 SYDVKM. The V end lost 2 bases, the J end lost 3 bases, and 10 bases lay between the germline ends. CDR3 length equals 15 residues. CDR3 bases: TGTGCCAGCAGTTTAGGGGGGGCGGCTAATGAAAAACTGTTTTTT. Translating gives CASSLGGAANEKLFF.

The chain uses TRBV5-4 and TRBJ2-1, with TRBD1 matching over 9 bases. Germline CDR1 and CDR2: SGHNT and YYREEE (reference sequence). The CDR3 sequence is 16 residues long. Unmatched junction bases numbered 3, after V lost 0 bases and J lost 2 bases. This chain's CDR3 is CASSLGTGGPYNEQFF. In nucleotides, the CDR3 is TGTGCCAGCAGCTTGGGAACAGGGGGCCCCTACAATGAGCAGTTCTTC.

This chain joins TRBV5-4 and TRBJ2-7, with 7 bases fitting TRBD1. The CDR3 has 15 amino acids. Trimming removed 2 bases from V and 3 bases from J; junction bases left unmatched: 8. Germline V CDR1 and CDR2: SGHNT, YYREEE (reference sequence). The CDR3: CASSFGDRAFYEQYF. The CDR3 bases are TGTGCCAGCAGCTTCGGTGACAGGGCCTTCTACGAGCAGTACTTC.

This clone was counted a few times. The chain carries TRBV5-5 and TRBJ2-7; 7 nucleotides line up with TRBD1. The length of the CDR3 is 16 residues. Germline CDR1 is SGHKS and CDR2 is YYEKEE (reference sequence). With V trimmed by 4 bases and J by 3 bases, 13 bases remained unmatched. CDR3 bases: TGTGCCAGCAGCCGTGAAGGGACAGTGGTTAACTACGAGCAGTACTTC. Protein: CASSREGTVVNYEQYF.

This chain links TRBV12-3 or TRBV12-4 with TRBJ2-2; D remains ambiguous. This CDR3 has 13 amino acids. Deletions cut 5 bases from V and 5 bases from J, with 9 bases between. CDR3 amino acids: CASSPVNTGELFF. The CDR3, as DNA: TGTGCCAGCAGTCCCGTAAATACCGGGGAGCTGTTTTTT.

This clone was detected only once. CDR3 sequence: CASRSPQDREKRHQPQHF. The CDR3 bases are TGTGCCAGTAGATCACCTCAAGACAGGGAAAAGCGGCATCAGCCCCAGCATTTT. The rearrangement uses TRBV19 and TRBJ1-5, with 7 bases aligning to TRBD1. The junction had 19 bases not matched to a gene; V was cut back by 6 bases and J by 5 bases. There are 18 residues in the CDR3. Germline CDR1 LNHDA, CDR2 SQIVND (reference sequence).

Details on this clone: A much larger clone differs by one base, so this may be a read error. This chain joins TRBV7-6 and TRBJ2-1, with a possible D match to TRBD1 (6 bases). Germline V lookup: CDR1 SGHVS, CDR2 FNYEAQ. This CDR3 is built from 11 residues. Trimming took off 5 bases at V and 7 bases at J, with 6 bases between the two ends. For the CDR3, the DNA is TGTGCCAGCAGCCAGGGGAATGAGCAGTTCTTC. It encodes CASSQGNEQFF.

The chain carries TRBV28 and TRBJ1-2, with no clear D. The V end was cut by 3 bases, the J end by 4 bases, with 9 bases between. CDR3 length: 13 residues. CDR1 is MDHEN and CDR2 is SYDVKM in the germline V gene. CDR3 sequence: CASSFERSYGYTF. The CDR3 DNA reads as TGTGCCAGCAGTTTTGAGAGGAGCTATGGCTACACCTTC.

This clone was seen a handful of times. The chain combines TRBV5-1 with TRBJ1-4, with D possibly being TRBD1 (5 bases). The V and J ends lost 3 bases and 3 bases respectively, with 6 bases between them. The germline V gene encodes CDR1 SGHRS and CDR2 YFSETQ. The CDR3 has 13 residues. CDR3 sequence reads: CASSWGANEKLFF. CDR3 sequence (DNA): TGCGCCAGCAGCTGGGGGGCTAATGAAAAACTGTTTTTT.

The chain joins TRBV4-1 to TRBJ2-1; 9 bases fit TRBD2. V lost 4 bases to trimming and J lost 6 bases; unmatched junction nucleotides: 7. CDR1 and CDR2 from the germline V gene are MGHRA and YSYEKL. The CDR3 extends over 15 amino acids. In DNA, the CDR3 is TGCGCCAGCAGCCCCCTGGGACTAGCCCCCAATGAGCAGTTCTTC. Protein sequence: CASSPLGLAPNEQFF.

The chain has TRBV10-1 and TRBJ2-7, with 12 bases that match TRBD2. V lost 4 bases to trimming and J lost 6 bases; unmatched junction nucleotides: 1. In germline, CDR1 is WNHNN, CDR2 SYGVQD (reference sequence). The CDR3 is made up of 13 amino acids. CDR3 region: CASSVLAGGEQYF. DNA for the CDR3: TGCGCCAGCAGTGTACTAGCGGGAGGCGAGCAGTACTTC.

This clone was seen just once. The chain uses TRBV28 and TRBJ2-1; 7 nucleotides agree with TRBD2. In germline, CDR1 is MDHEN, CDR2 SYDVKM. The J segment lost 5 bases and the V segment lost 6 bases, leaving 7 bases of the junction unmatched. There are 14 residues in the CDR3. CDR3 sequence reads: CASRTWDYDNEQFF. DNA of the CDR3: TGTGCCAGCAGGACCTGGGACTACGACAATGAGCAGTTCTTC.

This clone was seen only once. The rearrangement uses TRBV19 and TRBJ2-3; 9 nucleotides match TRBD1. CDR3 length: 17 amino acids. V lost 0 bases and J lost 5; bases outside the gene matches: 9. Germline-derived CDR1 and CDR2 are LNHDA and SQIVND (reference sequence). The CDR3 loop reads CASSIDPTGGSGDTQYF. The DNA for the CDR3 is TGTGCCAGTAGTATAGATCCAACAGGGGGCTCAGGAGATACGCAGTATTTT.